The T cell receptor beta chain described here comes from a study of response to subunit inactivated influenza vaccine. Broader study findings: The authors suggested that few new T cells are recruited per seasonal influenza vaccination.

TCRdb re-analysed the RT-PCR reads in MiXCR, keeping a single row per CDR3 protein. The data show roughly 290,000 distinct CDR3 sequences, 21% seen once. Worth noting for this clonotype: What it recognizes is unknown.

The sample was PBMCs from blood, taken less than 22 months after vaccination. This TCR came from a man aged 50 to 69 who received an inactivated influenza vaccine.

CDR3 in DNA: TGCGCCAGCAGCCAAGAAGGGACAGGAGCCCCCAATGAGCAGTTCTTC. Amino acids: CASSQEGTGAPNEQFF. The chain carries TRBV4-1 and TRBJ2-1, with 8 bases matching TRBD1. The V and J ends lost 0 bases and 6 bases, in that order; junction bases with no gene match: 7. There are 16 residues in the CDR3. CDR1 is MGHRA, CDR2 YSYEKL, per germline.